What follows are 22 T cell receptor beta chains derived from one specimen sequenced in a study of cytomegalovirus exposure and HLA in healthy donors. Primers for the PCR totalled 60 Vbeta and 13 Jbeta. The method was immunoSEQ multiplex PCR; TCRdb's version includes in-frame clones alone and lacks a portion of them. The top ten clones hold roughly 1.5% of a sample with roughly 170,000 clones, approximately 81% of them seen once. The sample taken for sequencing was PBMCs. Receptors were obtained from a male donor in good health and CMV-seronegative.

There are a few counts of this clone. The genes are TRBV5-1 and TRBJ2-7; D is ambiguous. Trimming took 6 bases from V and 1 from J, leaving 8 bases between them. The CDR3 extends over 12 amino acids. The germline V gene has CDR1 SGHRS and CDR2 YFSETQ. CDR3 nucleotides: TGCGCCAGCATCTCGAGTTCCTACGAGCAGTACTTC. It specifies CASISSSYEQYF.

Worth noting for this clone: One junction end disagrees with the germline gene, perhaps due to a read error. The chain employs TRBV7-9 and TRBJ2-7; D is perhaps TRBD1 (5 bases). This CDR3 has 12 amino acids. The germline V gene encodes CDR1 SEHNR and CDR2 FQNEAQ (reference sequence). This CDR3 reads CSSSSRVYEQYF. The CDR3 nucleotides are TGTTCCAGCAGCTCCAGGGTTTACGAGCAGTACTTC.

Regarding this clone: Different DNA sequences within this sample yield the same CDR3. This chain connects TRBV27 to TRBJ1-2; 7 bases agree with TRBD1. This CDR3 spans 13 amino acids. The V gene's germline CDR1 is MNHEY and CDR2 SMNVEV (reference sequence). J gave up 2 bases and V 4 bases, and 1 base lay outside the gene matches. This CDR3 reads CASSSQGNYGYTF. CDR3 DNA: TGTGCCAGCAGTTCACAGGGGAACTATGGCTACACCTTC.

This clone was picked up a small number of times. The V gene is TRBV6-4, the J gene TRBJ1-1; unclear D gene. Trimming took 4 bases from V and 3 from J, leaving 12 bases between them. This CDR3 region has 14 residues. The germline CDR1 and CDR2 sequences are MRHNA and SNTAGT. For the CDR3, the DNA is TGTGCCAGCAGTGCGGAGGGAGGGCACACTGAAGCTTTCTTT. It is translated as CASSAEGGHTEAFF.

DNA of the CDR3: TGTGCCAGCAGTTTACCGGGACTAGCGGGAGCGGGGGAGCAGTACTTC. Its translation is CASSLPGLAGAGEQYF. The V call is TRBV6-6, the J call TRBJ2-7, with 14 bases matching TRBD2. This CDR3 region has 16 residues. Germline CDR1 MNHNY, CDR2 SVGAGI (reference sequence). J was trimmed by 7 bases and V by 4 bases; bases with no gene match: 9.

This chain connects TRBV28 to TRBJ2-7; D is possibly TRBD1 (5 bases). Germline loops: CDR1 MDHEN, CDR2 SYDVKM. Trimming removed 2 bases at V and 3 bases at J, with 5 bases between. The length of the CDR3 is 12 residues. The CDR3 region has the DNA TGTGCCAGCAGTTTACAGGGCTACGAGCAGTACTTC. Its translation is CASSLQGYEQYF.

The rearrangement uses TRBV6-6 and TRBJ1-4; 7 bases agree with TRBD1. This CDR3 spans 14 amino acids. V gave up 6 bases and J gave up 4 bases; unmatched junction bases: 5. Germline CDR1 MNHNY, CDR2 SVGAGI (reference sequence). The DNA for the CDR3 is TGTGCCAGCAGAAGGGGACAGCTTAATGAAAAACTGTTTTTT. It is translated as CASRRGQLNEKLFF.

The chain joins TRBV5-1 to TRBJ2-3; 9 positions match TRBD2. Germline CDR1 SGHRS, CDR2 YFSETQ. The J segment lost 11 bases and the V segment lost 4 bases, leaving 5 bases of the junction unmatched. There are 12 residues in the CDR3. This CDR3 reads CASSLTSGLQYF. In DNA, the CDR3 is TGCGCCAGCAGCCTGACTAGCGGCCTGCAGTATTTT.

In DNA, the CDR3 is TGTGCCAGCTCGTCGGACAGGAACACTGAAGCTTTCTTT. It encodes CASSSDRNTEAFF. The J gene is TRBJ1-1, the V gene TRBV18, with TRBD1 as a possible D gene (6 bases). Per germline, CDR1 KGHSH and CDR2 LQKENI. The CDR3 is 13 residues long. V lost 6 bases to trimming and J lost 1 base, with 9 bases between them. Looking up the rest from reference TRBV18 and TRBJ1-1 gives the full variable domain: NAGVMQNPRHLVRRRGQEARLRCSPMKGHSHVYWYRQLPEEGLKFMVYLQKENIIDESGMPKERFSAEFPKEGPSILRIQQVVRGDSAAYFCASSSDRNTEAFFGQGTRLTVV.

The chain couples TRBV5-1 to TRBJ1-5; D possibly corresponds to TRBD1 (5 bases). Trimming took 2 bases from V and 3 from J, leaving 18 bases between them. The CDR3 length is 17 residues. Germline CDR1 reads SGHRS; CDR2 reads YFSETQ. The CDR3, as DNA: TGCGCCAGCAGCTTTACTCCGACCGGGACTTCCAATCAGCCCCAGCATTTT. It is translated as CASSFTPTGTSNQPQHF.

V usage is TRBV7-2 and J usage is TRBJ2-5, with 9 bases lining up with TRBD2. This CDR3 contains 17 residues. In germline, CDR1 is SGHTA, CDR2 FQGNSA. V gave up 1 base and J gave up 5 bases; unmatched junction bases: 11. In DNA form, the CDR3 reads TGTGCCAGCAGCTTAGGGTCGGCGGGAGGGCCCGGGGAGACCCAGTACTTC. This gives the protein CASSLGSAGGPGETQYF.

This clone came up once. V usage is TRBV7-8 and J usage is TRBJ1-5, with D unresolved. Looked up from germline, CDR1 is SGHVS and CDR2 is FQNEAQ. The CDR3 has 14 amino acids. Trimming removed 5 bases at V and 3 bases at J, with 11 bases between. The DNA of the CDR3 is TGTGCCAGCAGCCAACAGAATCCCAATCAGCCCCAGCATTTT. It codes for CASSQQNPNQPQHF.

The V gene is TRBV5-1, the J gene TRBJ1-1; 8 nucleotides align to TRBD1. The germline V gene has CDR1 SGHRS and CDR2 YFSETQ. CDR3 length equals 13 residues. Trimming removed 4 bases from V and 10 bases from J; junction bases left unmatched: 9. CDR3 protein: CASSTGQGDRAFF. DNA of the CDR3: TGCGCCAGCAGCACCGGACAGGGAGACCGAGCTTTCTTT.

This chain joins TRBV19 and TRBJ2-3; 7 bases line up with TRBD2. The CDR3 has 15 amino acids. Losses at the gene ends were 1 base for V and 4 bases for J; bases not matched to a gene: 5. Per the germline V gene, CDR1 is LNHDA and CDR2 is SQIVND (reference sequence). CDR3 sequence (DNA): TGTGCCAGTAGTATAGGCGGGAGTAGGGCAGATACGCAGTATTTT. This encodes CASSIGGSRADTQYF.

This clone has only a few counts. The chain employs TRBV29-1 and TRBJ2-5; D is undetermined. This CDR3 has 12 residues. Trimming pared 5 bases from V and 5 bases from J, leaving 12 bases between. CDR1 and CDR2 from the germline V gene are SQVTM and ANQGSEA. The CDR3 nucleotides are TGCAGCGTTATAAATGTGGAGGAGACCCAGTACTTC. Translated: CSVINVEETQYF.

The table lists this clone with a count of one. The chain has TRBV5-1 and TRBJ1-1; D is possibly TRBD1 (5 bases). Germline loops: CDR1 SGHRS, CDR2 YFSETQ. The CDR3 runs 14 residues. Trimming shortened V by 6 bases and J by 4 bases, and 16 bases separated the two germline ends. In nucleotides, the CDR3 is TGCGCCAGCACCGACAGAACCGGGGGCACTGAAGCTTTCTTT. This gives the protein CASTDRTGGTEAFF.

V usage is TRBV7-6 and J usage is TRBJ2-5, with 9 bases lining up with TRBD1. CDR3 length equals 15 residues. V was clipped by 4 bases and J by 5 bases; unmatched bases: 8. The germline CDR1 and CDR2 sequences are SGHVS and FNYEAQ. In DNA form, the CDR3 reads TGTGCCAGCAGCTCCCAACAGGGGGCGAGGGAGACCCAGTACTTC. It is translated as CASSSQQGARETQYF.

The chain couples TRBV27 to TRBJ2-7, with a weak D call TRBD2 (6 bases). Germline V gene data show CDR1 as MNHEY and CDR2 as SMNVEV (reference sequence). The V gene lost 0 bases and the J gene lost 6 bases, with 18 bases spanning the gap. The CDR3 has 16 amino acids. The CDR3, as DNA: TGTGCCAGCAGTTTATCTTGGGGTTCCCCCGGGGGCGAGCAGTACTTC. Its protein product is CASSLSWGSPGGEQYF.

The chain recombines TRBV7-8 with TRBJ2-1; 13 bases line up with TRBD2. CDR1 SGHVS and CDR2 FQNEAQ come from the germline V gene. The CDR3 is made up of 15 amino acids. J was trimmed by 4 bases and V by 5 bases; bases with no gene match: 2. CDR3 nucleotide sequence: TGTGCCAGCAGCGAGGGACTAGCGGGATACAATGAGCAGTTCTTC. Translation: CASSEGLAGYNEQFF.

This clone was seen more than once but under ten times. V usage is TRBV7-9 and J usage is TRBJ2-5, with TRBD2 matching over 11 bases. This CDR3 contains 14 residues. The germline gives CDR1 SEHNR, CDR2 FQNEAQ (reference sequence). Trimming at V came to 8 bases and at J to 4 bases, leaving 6 bases not matched to a gene. The DNA for the CDR3 is TGTGCCAGCCTGACTAGCGGGACGAGAGAGACCCAGTACTTC. This encodes CASLTSGTRETQYF.

This rearrangement joins TRBV6-5 to TRBJ2-3, with D perhaps TRBD2 (6 bases). V dropped 6 bases and J dropped 6 bases, with 7 bases sitting between them. Germline V lookup: CDR1 MNHEY, CDR2 SVGAGI. The CDR3 has 11 residues. CDR3: CASSRGDTQYF. The DNA for the CDR3 is TGTGCCAGCAGCCGGGGGGATACGCAGTATTTT.

This clone has a handful of counts. The chain links TRBV5-1 to TRBJ1-4, with 7 bases aligning to TRBD1. CDR1 SGHRS and CDR2 YFSETQ come from the germline V gene. The CDR3 contains 15 residues. Trimming took 3 bases from V and 6 from J; bases not matched to a gene: 8. CDR3 protein: CASSSTGAKDEKLFF. In DNA, the CDR3 is TGCGCCAGCAGCTCCACAGGGGCCAAGGATGAAAAACTGTTTTTT.